This TCR beta chain was documented in a study of blood T cell repertoires in COVID-19. Looking at the study overall: Acute and convalescent COVID-19 samples came from the United States, Italy and Spain. The cDNA or gDNA used as material had been derived from T cells, B-cell-depleted T cells, or PBMCs.

The authors' processing: Reference gene primer amplification gave estimated nucleated cell counts. Some clones are missing from TCRdb's copy, which holds only in-frame ones; the method was immunoSEQ multiplex PCR. V, J and clone size are those of that table, while D and trimming were read from the DNA. The repertoire has more than 95,000 clones, approximately 85% of them found once; the top ten carry about 5%. V shed 5 bases and J 2 bases; nucleotides not matched to a gene: 7. Germline V lookup: CDR1 SEHNR, CDR2 FQNEAQ (reference sequence). The CDR3 totals 16 residues. The clonotype originates from a man between 60 and 75 years old with acute or convalescent COVID-19. This chain joins TRBV7-9 and TRBJ2-2, with 8 bases fitting TRBD1. Specimen: peripheral blood. CDR3 protein: CASSITGTGNTGELFF. The DNA for the CDR3 is TGTGCCAGCAGCATTACCGGGACAGGTAACACCGGGGAGCTGTTTTTT.